Listed below are T cell receptor beta chains from one sample, sequenced in a study of blood T cell repertoires in COVID-19. Assay: immunoSEQ multiplex PCR; the TCRdb copy retains only in-frame clones and omits some. The sample has about 230,000 clones, just over 85% seen once; the top ten hold 9.5% to 13%. Sequencing was done on a sample of peripheral blood. All receptors come from a man aged 50 or older with COVID-19, enrolled during active disease. Each CDR3 is given with its conserved first and last residue. Each record gives: V gene, CDR3 length, J gene, CDR3 protein.

>TRBV19|14|TRBJ1-5
CASSLGAGNQPQHF
>TRBV21-1|19|TRBJ1-1
CASSVPAAGSCFKDTEAFF
>TRBV29-1|15|TRBJ2-7
CSVSRGTGSSYEQYF
>TRBV12-3/TRBV12-4|13|TRBJ1-1
CASTLKRYTEAFF
>TRBV29-1|14|TRBJ2-4
CSVGDRFDKNIQYF
>TRBV28|13|TRBJ2-5
CASLSAGIETQYF
>TRBV9|16|TRBJ2-1
CASSVGDSGGWNEQFF
>TRBV5-1|15|TRBJ2-3
CASSLARGGTDTQYF
>TRBV11-2|16|TRBJ2-3
CASRPPGQGGPDTQYF
>TRBV5-1|16|TRBJ2-5
CASSLAIGGAYETQYF
>TRBV29-1|14|TRBJ2-6
CSVAPGIGANVLTF
>TRBV7-9|14|TRBJ1-4
CASSEGGTNEKLFF
>TRBV7-2|18|TRBJ2-3
CASSLYSGLADLTDTQYF
>TRBV18|16|TRBJ1-1
CASSRRQEEANTEAFF
>TRBV6-6|16|TRBJ1-3
CASSRGALLSGNTIYF
>TRBV21-1|16|TRBJ2-5
CASSNRRQGLKETQYF
>TRBV19|14|TRBJ2-3
CASTNRQGTDTQYF
>TRBV24-1|16|TRBJ2-1
CATSSPAGRGLNEQFF
>TRBV4-2|18|TRBJ2-3
CASSQDGGLAGVTDTQYF
>TRBV27|12|TRBJ1-2
CASSYARGGYTF
>TRBV7-2|14|TRBJ2-3
CASHAGLETDTQYF
>TRBV5-5|15|TRBJ1-2
CASSLGPAGESGYTF
>TRBV28|16|TRBJ1-1
CASRPRGGRKNTEAFF
>TRBV2|14|TRBJ1-5
CASSLTGDAQPQHF
>TRBV6-5|12|TRBJ1-1
CASSHEDTEAFF
>TRBV6-6|14|TRBJ1-1
CASSPLEGEAEAFF
>TRBV19|16|TRBJ2-5
CATSDGGGLAGETQYF
>TRBV19|13|TRBJ2-7
CASSPGQSYEQYF
>TRBV29-1|15|TRBJ2-2
CSVEDRRSGFGELFF
>TRBV6-1|13|TRBJ1-1
CASSDWAEFEAFF
>TRBV3-1/TRBV3-2|17|TRBJ1-2
CASSPSSGGQGTYGYTF
>TRBV19|18|TRBJ2-3
CASSINRVFTSDTDTQYF
>TRBV27|16|TRBJ1-1
CASSLLGTGGDGEAFF
>TRBV6-5|16|TRBJ1-4
CASSYSIVPRGEKLFF
>TRBV28|14|TRBJ2-2
CASRTGTATGELFF
>TRBV10-3|15|TRBJ2-2
CAISPSGGNTGELFF
>TRBV7-3|18|TRBJ2-2
CASSVTRTGGINTGELFF
>TRBV4-1|16|TRBJ2-1
CASQVGQGSSYNEQFF
>TRBV19|17|TRBJ2-7
CASSIGTGDSTDYEQYF
>TRBV5-1|15|TRBJ2-3
CASSLVQEASDTQYF
>TRBV5-4|13|TRBJ2-1
CASSFSVRHEQFF